The clone carrying this T cell receptor beta chain was counted ten times or more. CDR1 is SGHRS, CDR2 YFSETQ, per germline. The CDR3 sequence is 15 residues long. J was trimmed by 5 bases and V by 0 bases; bases with no gene match: 8. These data come from a study of blood T cell repertoires in COVID-19. Study background: Material from acute and convalescent COVID-19 was sourced from the United States, Italy and Spain. T cells, B-cell-depleted T cells, or PBMCs supplied cDNA or gDNA.

Repertoires were generated with immunoSEQ multiplex PCR, while TCRdb's copy carries only in-frame clones and drops some. Here the sample spans some 250,000 clones, about three quarters being singletons. The chain employs TRBV5-1 and TRBJ2-7; 7 bases fit TRBD2. The receptor's source is a woman of 80 years or more with acute or convalescent COVID-19. Sequenced: peripheral blood. The CDR3 coding sequence is TGCGCCAGCAGCTTGGCCGGGGGGAATCTCAACGAGCAGTACTTC. Amino acids: CASSLAGGNLNEQYF.